This TCR beta chain was recovered during a study of blood T cell repertoires in COVID-19. This table comes from immunoSEQ multiplex PCR, and its TCRdb copy is limited to in-frame clones, with some not included. The sample holds about 280,000 clones; 65% to 90% are singletons and the top ten take less than 6.5%. This clone was counted a few times. Trimming at V came to 1 base and at J to 2 bases, leaving 0 bases not matched to a gene. Looked up from germline, CDR1 is MNHNS and CDR2 is SASEGT. CDR3 length: 15 amino acids. Sequences were obtained from peripheral blood. V and J are TRBV6-1 and TRBJ1-3, with 9 bases that match TRBD1. The clonotype comes from a man aged 50 to 60 with active or convalescent COVID-19. The CDR3 region is CASSEGQGAGNTIYF. CDR3 nucleotide sequence: TGTGCCAGCAGTGAAGGACAGGGGGCTGGAAACACCATATATTTT.